This record covers a single T cell receptor (beta chain). Its antigen is currently unknown. This sample was taken from a study of vaccination and CD4 T cells after COVID-19. Study as a whole: Recovered-phase convalescent patients showed SARS-CoV-2 positivity by nasal swab PCR; eight or nine were mild, one severe. Six males and four females constituted the convalescent cohort, two of whom were Hispanic. A CEFX pool, an HIV-1 Nef pool, or no peptide went to control cultures. Study-wide findings and caveats: The study found that a median approximately 84% of reactive clones in convalescent patients appeared only post-vaccination.

Sample treatment: approximately 11-day PBMC culture with coronavirus spike peptide pools or control peptides (ViraFEST assay). An Oncomine TCR Beta short-read assay was used to sequence the DNA from cultured CD4+ T cells. Via MiXCR, TCRdb re-called the PCR reads, giving one row per CDR3 protein. This table has under 20,000 distinct CDR3 sequences, under 30% appearing once. The clonotype comes from a human donor with COVID-19. The sample taken for sequencing was cultured CD4+ T cells from blood.

CDR3 coding DNA: TGTGCCAGCAGCCGAGGGGCTAGCGGGGCCCGGGAGGGTTACTTC. Protein product: CASSRGASGAREGYF. The V gene is TRBV7-9, the J gene TRBJ2-4; 9 bases are a match to TRBD2. This CDR3 has 15 amino acids. Germline V lookup: CDR1 SEHNR, CDR2 FQNEAQ (reference sequence). V lost 5 bases, J lost 16 bases, and 18 bases stayed unmatched.